Below are 8 T cell receptor beta chains sequenced from a single sample in a study of T cells expressing NK-cell markers. TCRdb re-called the 5' RACE reads; one entry per CDR3 protein, DNA not given. This sample contains 130,000 to 150,000 distinct CDR3 sequences. The source material was blood T cells: a sorted CD56 or NKG2C T cell subset, CD4+ or CD8+ T cells, or bulk PBMC T cells (not recorded which). These TCRs come from a man aged 18 to 30 in good health.

CDR3 residues: CASTSGNTIYF. V usage is TRBV12-3 or TRBV12-4 and J usage is TRBJ1-3. The CDR3 covers 11 residues.

V gene TRBV11-1 combines with J gene TRBJ2-3; TCRdb's D call of TRBD2 is untestable without DNA. Per the germline V gene, CDR1 is SGHAT and CDR2 is FQDESV (reference sequence). The CDR3 spans 18 residues. CDR3 residues: CASSLVALERELPDTQYF.

The rearrangement links TRBV7-2 to TRBJ2-1; absent DNA, TCRdb's TRBD1 call cannot be checked. This CDR3 has 17 amino acids. Germline CDR1 is SGHTA and CDR2 is FQGNSA. The CDR3 sequence: CASSLSPGRSSYNEQFF.

The rearrangement joins TRBV7-8 to TRBJ2-5. Germline V gives CDR1 SGHVS, CDR2 FQNEAQ. The CDR3 contains 13 residues. The CDR3 protein is CASSLYMKETQYF.

This rearrangement joins TRBV6-1 to TRBJ2-5; without DNA, the TCRdb call of TRBD2 cannot be checked. Germline V CDR1 and CDR2: MNHNS, SASEGT. The CDR3 extends over 15 amino acids. The CDR3 sequence is CASRAWSGQEETQYF.

The chain carries TRBV7-9 and TRBJ2-3; as DNA is missing, the TRBD2 call by TCRdb cannot be tested. The CDR3 has 15 amino acids. CDR1 is SEHNR and CDR2 is FQNEAQ in the germline V gene (reference sequence). The CDR3 here is CASSFVAGGSDTQYF.

The rearrangement joins TRBV5-6 to TRBJ2-1; the TRBD2 assignment by TCRdb is unverifiable without DNA. The CDR3 spans 16 residues. Germline CDR1 and CDR2: SGHDT and YYEEEE. The CDR3 sequence: CASSLGVSGIGNEQFF.

This sequence joins TRBV7-9 and TRBJ2-1; without DNA, the TCRdb call of TRBD1 cannot be checked. Germline assignment: CDR1 SEHNR and CDR2 FQNEAQ (reference sequence). The CDR3 totals 14 residues. CDR3 amino acids: CASYDRVSDNEQFF. The full variable domain, rest sourced from reference TRBV7-9 and TRBJ2-1, is DTGVSQNPRHKITKRGQNVTFRCDPISEHNRLYWYRQTLGQGPEFLTYFQNEAQLEKSRLLSDRFSAERPKGSFSTLEIQRTEQGDSAMYLCASYDRVSDNEQFFGPGTRLTVL.